This entry describes one T cell receptor beta chain. In the study's own analysis: From reference gene primer amplification, estimates of nucleated cell counts were derived. Profiling relied on immunoSEQ multiplex PCR, and the TCRdb table lists in-frame clones only, not all of them. V, J and clone size derive from that table, while D and trimming were established from the DNA sequence. The top ten clones hold less than 5% of a sample with around 47,000 clones, around nine tenths of them seen once. Seattle's enrolled individuals joined amid active infection and were then monitored longitudinally. These data originate in a study of blood T cell repertoires in COVID-19. Study-level background: Both acute and convalescent COVID-19 samples were obtained from the United States, Italy and Spain. T cells, B-cell-depleted T cells, or PBMCs provided the cDNA or gDNA that served as material.

Trimming cost V 4 bases and J 1 base, with 9 bases left between them. Per the germline V gene, CDR1 is SGHNT and CDR2 is YYREEE (reference sequence). CDR3 length: 13 residues. The chain couples TRBV5-4 to TRBJ2-7, with D tentatively TRBD1 (6 bases). The sequenced sample was peripheral blood. This TCR derives from a man in his forties or fifties with COVID-19, enrolled during active disease. The CDR3, as DNA: TGTGCCAGCAGCAAACAGGGATCCTACGAGCAGTACTTC. This gives the protein CASSKQGSYEQYF.